A single sample is the source of the 32 T cell receptor beta chains below, sequenced in a study of blood T cell repertoires in COVID-19. Assay: immunoSEQ multiplex PCR; the TCRdb copy retains only in-frame clones and omits some. Altogether 110,000 to 150,000 clones are present, 75% to 85% being singletons, with the ten largest covering approximately 3.5%. The sequenced sample was peripheral blood. Source of these receptors: a man aged 70-80 years who had recovered from COVID-19.

The rearrangement links TRBV10-2 to TRBJ2-7; 7 bases match TRBD1. The germline gives CDR1 WSHSY, CDR2 SAAADI. With 4 bases clipped from V and 4 bases from J, the junction kept 7 bases outside the gene matches. CDR3 length: 14 amino acids. DNA for the CDR3: TGCGCCAGCAGTGTGGGCAGGGGGAAGTACGAGCAGTACTTC. This encodes CASSVGRGKYEQYF.

The rearrangement uses TRBV24-1 and TRBJ1-3, with D possibly TRBD1 on 6 matching bases. The CDR3 extends over 14 amino acids. The V gene lost 6 bases and the J gene lost 0 bases, with 8 bases spanning the gap. Germline loops: CDR1 KGHDR, CDR2 SFDVKD. CDR3 nucleotide sequence: TGTGCCACCAGTACAGGGATCTCTGGAAACACCATATATTTT. Translating gives CATSTGISGNTIYF.

This clone was recorded only once. The rearrangement joins TRBV24-1 to TRBJ2-7; D is possibly TRBD2 (5 bases). The ends were cut back, 4 bases at V and 2 bases at J, with 17 bases in the middle. Germline V CDR1 and CDR2: KGHDR, SFDVKD. The length of the CDR3 is 16 residues. CDR3 amino acids: CATSDPGPGFPYEQYF. Here the CDR3 DNA reads TGTGCCACCAGTGACCCGGGTCCGGGATTTCCCTACGAGCAGTACTTC.

The chain has TRBV27 and TRBJ2-1, with D possibly TRBD2 on 5 matching bases. This CDR3 contains 16 residues. The germline V gene encodes CDR1 MNHEY and CDR2 SMNVEV (reference sequence). V was pared by 7 bases and J by 6 bases, with 22 bases between. CDR3 nucleotides: TGTGCCAGCACTACCACCGGTGACTACACCTTCAATGAGCAGTTCTTC. This translates into CASTTTGDYTFNEQFF.

CDR3 sequence (DNA): TGTGCCAGCAGCTTGGGGCTAGCGGGAGAGGGGGAGACCCAGTACTTC. Translated, it gives CASSLGLAGEGETQYF. This sequence joins TRBV5-8 and TRBJ2-5, with TRBD2 matching 10 bases. This CDR3 comprises 16 residues. Unmatched junction bases numbered 7, after V lost 0 bases and J lost 5 bases. Germline V lookup: CDR1 SGHTS, CDR2 YDEGEE.

The rearrangement links TRBV2 to TRBJ2-1; D may be TRBD2 (6 bases). Germline V gene data show CDR1 as SNHLY and CDR2 as FYNNEI. This CDR3 region has 14 residues. V was cut by 1 base and J by 7 bases, with 11 bases left in between. Here the CDR3 DNA reads TGTGCCAGCAGTGAAGACGGGAGTATTAATGAGCAGTTCTTC. It encodes CASSEDGSINEQFF.

V is TRBV5-4 and J is TRBJ1-6, with TRBD1 matching over 10 bases. Losses at the gene ends were 3 bases for V and 5 bases for J; bases not matched to a gene: 5. This CDR3 has 16 amino acids. Germline V gives CDR1 SGHNT, CDR2 YYREEE (reference sequence). Here the CDR3 reads CASSSAGTGDNSPLHF. The CDR3, as DNA: TGTGCCAGCAGCTCAGCCGGGACAGGGGATAATTCACCCCTCCACTTT.

The rearrangement uses TRBV11-2 and TRBJ2-3; the D gene is possibly TRBD2 (5 bases). CDR3 length: 14 amino acids. Germline-derived CDR1 and CDR2 are SGHAT and FQNNGV. Trimming stripped 1 base from V and 2 bases from J, with 7 bases between. In DNA form, the CDR3 reads TGTGCCAGCAGCTTAGGGCTAGCCACAGATACGCAGTATTTT. Translation: CASSLGLATDTQYF. The complete variable domain, with remaining parts taken from reference TRBV11-2 and TRBJ2-3, reads EAGVAQSPRYKIIEKRQSVAFWCNPISGHATLYWYQQILGQGPKLLIQFQNNGVVDDSQLPKDRFSAERLKGVDSTLKIQPAKLEDSAVYLCASSLGLATDTQYFGPGTRLTVL.

This chain joins TRBV10-3 and TRBJ1-1, with 10 positions matching TRBD1. The CDR3 totals 13 residues. CDR1 ENHRY and CDR2 SYGVKD come from the germline V gene. V lost 8 bases to trimming and J lost 7 bases; unmatched junction nucleotides: 7. The CDR3 nucleotides are TGTGCCATCGGACAGGGGGGTTCAAGTGAAGCTTTCTTT. Translation: CAIGQGGSSEAFF.

This clone was observed once. The gene calls are TRBV7-6 and TRBJ1-3; TRBD1 matches at 7 bases. This CDR3 region has 17 residues. With V trimmed by 5 bases and J by 10 bases, 20 bases remained unmatched. From germline, CDR1 is SGHVS and CDR2 FNYEAQ. The CDR3 loop is CASSPQDRTTLELTIYF. The CDR3, as DNA: TGTGCCAGCAGCCCCCAGGACAGGACCACTCTGGAATTGACCATATATTTT.

The chain combines TRBV18 with TRBJ2-3, with 7 bases fitting TRBD2. Losses at the gene ends were 0 bases for V and 2 bases for J; bases not matched to a gene: 2. This CDR3 has 15 amino acids. The germline gives CDR1 KGHSH, CDR2 LQKENI. In DNA, the CDR3 is TGTGCCAGCTCACCACCGGGGGGGATCACAGATACGCAGTATTTT. Protein product: CASSPPGGITDTQYF.

The rearrangement uses TRBV19 and TRBJ1-2; 11 nucleotides line up with TRBD1. CDR1 and CDR2 from the germline V gene are LNHDA and SQIVND (reference sequence). The CDR3 length is 20 residues. J gave up 5 bases and V 1 base, and 18 bases lay outside the gene matches. CDR3 in DNA: TGTGCCAGTAGTATAGTCTCCACCCCCCCCCGTGGGGACAGGGGGTATGGCTACACCTTC. Translation: CASSIVSTPPRGDRGYGYTF. The variable domain in full, completed from reference TRBV19 and TRBJ1-2, reads DGGITQSPKYLFRKEGQNVTLSCEQNLNHDAMYWYRQDPGQGLRLIYYSQIVNDFQKGDIAEGYSVSREKKESFPLTVTSAQKNPTAFYLCASSIVSTPPRGDRGYGYTFGSGTRLTVV.

This rearrangement joins TRBV5-1 to TRBJ2-5; the match to TRBD2 covers 9 bases. This CDR3 is 14 amino acids long. V was clipped by 3 bases and J by 3 bases; unmatched bases: 3. Germline CDR1 reads SGHRS; CDR2 reads YFSETQ. The CDR3 sequence: CASSSWTSEETQYF. The CDR3 nucleotides are TGCGCCAGCAGCTCCTGGACTAGCGAAGAGACCCAGTACTTC.

CDR3 nucleotide sequence: TGTGCCAGCAGCCGAAACCAGGGGGGAGTTGAAAAACTGTTTTTT. Translation: CASSRNQGGVEKLFF. The chain carries TRBV2 and TRBJ1-4, with 7 bases matching TRBD1. There are 15 residues in the CDR3. V lost 6 bases, J lost 7 bases, and 11 bases stayed unmatched. From germline, CDR1 is SNHLY and CDR2 FYNNEI.

This clone was picked up one time. The rearrangement joins TRBV5-1 to TRBJ2-7; possible D gene TRBD1, 7 bases. The germline V gene has CDR1 SGHRS and CDR2 YFSETQ. The V end lost 0 bases, the J end lost 4 bases, and 11 bases lay between the germline ends. The CDR3 is 14 residues long. CDR3 nucleotide sequence: TGCGCCAGCAGCTTGGGCGGGACAGATTACGAGCAGTACTTC. It is translated as CASSLGGTDYEQYF.

For the CDR3, the DNA is TGTGCCAGCAGCTTCGGACTAGCGGGATCTGGCACAGATACGCAGTATTTT. Protein: CASSFGLAGSGTDTQYF. V gene TRBV7-2 combines with J gene TRBJ2-3; 12 nucleotides align to TRBD2. Looked up from germline, CDR1 is SGHTA and CDR2 is FQGNSA. This CDR3 is built from 17 residues. The V gene end was trimmed by 3 bases and the J gene end by 1 base; junction bases not matched to a gene: 5.

This clone was observed once. This could be a read error, since a much larger clone is one nucleotide away. This chain's CDR3 is CASSSNEQFF. CDR3 sequence (DNA): TGTGCCAGCAGTTCAAATGAGCAGTTCTTC. The chain is built from TRBV12-3 or TRBV12-4 and TRBJ2-1; D remains unclear. This CDR3 comprises 10 residues. The germline V and J ends were trimmed by 4 bases and 7 bases, with 2 bases remaining between them.

This clone came up once. This rearrangement joins TRBV4-3 to TRBJ2-3; D is unclear. V shed 0 bases and J shed 5 bases, with 3 bases lying between them. Germline V gives CDR1 LGHNA, CDR2 YSLEER. The CDR3 spans 12 residues. The CDR3 coding sequence is TGCGCCAGCAGCCAAGATCTAGATACGCAGTATTTT. Protein product: CASSQDLDTQYF.

This chain links TRBV3-1 (or the pseudogene TRBV3-2) with TRBJ2-7, with 7 bases lining up with TRBD2. This CDR3 is 16 amino acids long. With 0 bases clipped from V and 0 bases from J, the junction kept 5 bases outside the gene matches. Germline assignment: CDR1 LGHDT and CDR2 YNNKEL (reference sequence). In nucleotides, the CDR3 is TGTGCCAGCAGCCAAGATGCGGCTAGCGGCTCCTACGAGCAGTACTTC. Its protein product is CASSQDAASGSYEQYF.

The chain recombines TRBV19 with TRBJ1-2, with 10 bases fitting TRBD1. V was pared by 10 bases and J by 8 bases, with 13 bases of the junction left unmatched. This CDR3 region has 14 residues. Germline-derived CDR1 and CDR2 are LNHDA and SQIVND (reference sequence). CDR3 loop: CAIPRSDRGAGYTF. CDR3 nucleotides: TGTGCCATCCCTCGTTCGGACAGGGGGGCCGGCTACACCTTC. The variable domain in full, with the rest retrieved from reference TRBV19 and TRBJ1-2, is DGGITQSPKYLFRKEGQNVTLSCEQNLNHDAMYWYRQDPGQGLRLIYYSQIVNDFQKGDIAEGYSVSREKKESFPLTVTSAQKNPTAFYLCAIPRSDRGAGYTFGSGTRLTVV.

The V gene is TRBV7-8, the J gene TRBJ2-7; a possible D gene is TRBD2 (6 bases). The germline CDR1 and CDR2 sequences are SGHVS and FQNEAQ. With 1 base removed from V and 6 bases from J, the gap between germline ends came to 10 bases. This CDR3 contains 13 residues. CDR3 in amino acids: CASSLGGTGEQYF. The CDR3, as DNA: TGTGCCAGCAGCTTAGGAGGGACTGGCGAGCAGTACTTC.

The rearrangement uses TRBV4-1 and TRBJ2-3, with TRBD2 matching 7 bases. The CDR3 runs 17 residues. J was trimmed by 2 bases and V by 3 bases; bases with no gene match: 11. Germline lookup yields CDR1 MGHRA and CDR2 YSYEKL. The CDR3 reads CASSHPLTGRNTDTQYF. The CDR3 bases are TGCGCCAGCAGCCACCCCCTAACCGGGAGGAACACAGATACGCAGTATTTT.

The rearrangement uses TRBV11-3 and TRBJ2-3, with D hard to call. This CDR3 is 13 amino acids long. Trimming removed 5 bases at V and 0 bases at J, with 6 bases between. The germline V gene has CDR1 SGHNT and CDR2 YENEEA. The CDR3 coding sequence is TGTGCCAGCAGCGTCGGGAGCACAGATACGCAGTATTTT. This translates into CASSVGSTDTQYF.

The sample holds one count of this clone. The rearrangement links TRBV6-5 to TRBJ2-5; TRBD1 might be the D (6 bases). V lost 4 bases and J lost 1, with 13 bases in between. The CDR3 loop spans 15 amino acids. Germline CDR1 MNHEY, CDR2 SVGAGI. The CDR3 region is CASSSLGTFQETQYF. The CDR3 coding sequence is TGTGCCAGCAGTTCCTTAGGGACATTCCAAGAGACCCAGTACTTC.

This chain uses TRBV15 with TRBJ2-1, with TRBD2 identical over 9 bases. CDR3 length equals 16 residues. V was clipped by 5 bases and J by 4 bases; unmatched bases: 9. CDR1 is LNHNV and CDR2 is YYDKDF in the germline V gene (reference sequence). DNA of the CDR3: TGTGCCACCAGCCAAAGTCCTAGCGGGATTTACAATGAGCAGTTCTTC. Translating it yields CATSQSPSGIYNEQFF.

V and J are TRBV6-5 and TRBJ2-5; TRBD1 might be the D (7 bases). V lost 2 bases and J lost 5, with 15 bases in between. The CDR3 loop spans 15 amino acids. Germline loops: CDR1 MNHEY, CDR2 SVGAGI. DNA for the CDR3: TGTGCCAGCAGTTACGCGGGACAGCAAGCGGAGACCCAGTACTTC. This sequence encodes CASSYAGQQAETQYF.

The V call is TRBV18, the J call TRBJ1-2; D remains ambiguous. The CDR3 is 14 amino acids. Deletions cut 2 bases from V and 3 bases from J, with 10 bases between. Germline lookup yields CDR1 KGHSH and CDR2 LQKENI. The chain's CDR3 is CASSPRREDYGYTF. The CDR3 DNA reads TGTGCCAGCTCACCAAGGAGGGAAGACTATGGCTACACCTTC. The whole variable domain, remainder taken from reference TRBV18 and TRBJ1-2, is NAGVMQNPRHLVRRRGQEARLRCSPMKGHSHVYWYRQLPEEGLKFMVYLQKENIIDESGMPKERFSAEFPKEGPSILRIQQVVRGDSAAYFCASSPRREDYGYTFGSGTRLTVV.

Written as DNA, the CDR3 is TGTGCCAGCAGCCCATCCCCCAGTCAGGGGGAGGTTGAAAAACTGTTTTTT. Translation gives CASSPSPSQGEVEKLFF. The chain has TRBV3-1 (or the pseudogene TRBV3-2) and TRBJ1-4, with TRBD1 matching 7 bases. This CDR3 comprises 17 residues. Losses at the gene ends were 4 bases for V and 7 bases for J; bases not matched to a gene: 15. Germline CDR1 and CDR2: LGHDT and YNNKEL (reference sequence).

This clone appeared a few times. The rearrangement links TRBV19 to TRBJ2-2; D perhaps matches TRBD2 (7 bases). CDR3 length: 14 amino acids. The ends were cut back, 10 bases at V and 7 bases at J, with 19 bases in the middle. Germline V gene lookup returns CDR1 LNHDA and CDR2 SQIVND (reference sequence). In DNA, the CDR3 is TGTGCCACCCAAACAGGGAGGGAGATCGGGGAGCTGTTTTTT. Translated, it gives CATQTGREIGELFF.

The CDR3 DNA sequence: TGTGCCAGCAGCGTAGGGAGTTTCTCCTATAATTCACCCCTCCACTTT. As protein: CASSVGSFSYNSPLHF. The V call is TRBV9, the J call TRBJ1-6; D unclear. V was pared by 0 bases and J by 0 bases, with 7 bases between. The CDR3 runs to 16 residues. Germline V gene lookup returns CDR1 SGDLS and CDR2 YYNGEE.

The rearrangement links TRBV10-2 to TRBJ2-1; 8 bases align to TRBD2. V dropped 6 bases and J dropped 4; count of bases not matched to a gene: 8. This CDR3 has 15 residues. CDR1 is WSHSY and CDR2 is SAAADI in the germline V gene. For the CDR3, the DNA is TGCGCCAGCAGGCTAACTAGCGGAGCATACAATGAGCAGTTCTTC. Its translation: CASRLTSGAYNEQFF.

The chain employs TRBV6-2 or TRBV6-3 and TRBJ1-1, with 8 bases that match TRBD1. V was clipped by 2 bases and J by 5 bases; unmatched bases: 7. CDR1 MNHEY and CDR2 SVGEGT come from the germline V gene. CDR3 length equals 15 residues. The CDR3 bases are TGTGCCAGCAGTTACACCCGGACAGGGAGAACTGAAGCTTTCTTT. It codes for CASSYTRTGRTEAFF.